The 2 T cell receptor beta chains reported below all come from one sample, sequenced in a study of CD8 T cells in Susac syndrome. Random-hexamer reverse transcription was applied to about 0.45 to 1 ug RNA. MiXCR, run by TCRdb on the immunoSEQ multiplex PCR reads, gives a single entry per CDR3 protein. The data show about 120,000 distinct CDR3 sequences, roughly 90% seen once. The specimen was CD8+ T cells from PBMCs. Receptor source: a human donor in good health.

The CDR3 nucleotides are TGTGCCAGCAGCAAACGGACAGTGAGCCACGAGCAGTACTTC. Translation: CASSKRTVSHEQYF. This chain joins TRBV21-1 and TRBJ2-7; no check of the table's D call, TRBD1, against the DNA was made. TRBV21-1 is termed a pseudogene. The CDR3 has 14 amino acids.

The chain combines TRBV6-1 with TRBJ2-3; D may be TRBD2 (6 bases). CDR3 length: 15 residues. Germline values: CDR1 MNHNS, CDR2 SASEGT. Trimming stripped 6 bases from V and 4 bases from J, with 17 bases between. CDR3 protein: CASSPTGGSADTQYF. The CDR3 bases are TGTGCCAGCAGCCCCACCGGGGGTAGCGCAGATACGCAGTATTTT.